The rows below give T cell receptor beta chains drawn from one sample of a study of control samples from healthy donors and cancer patients. Method: immunoSEQ multiplex PCR; TCRdb's copy keeps in-frame clones and lacks some. Of 130,000 or so clones listed, about 89% are singletons. Material for sequencing was blood. These receptors were collected from a man younger than 35 in good health. CDR3s include the opening cysteine and the closing phenylalanine or tryptophan. D genes are given only for firm matches. A clone size is listed for some rows: how often the clone was seen (once, few, many), or a class if it is expanded.

V,J,D,size,CDR3,DNA
TRBV7-2,TRBJ1-1,NA,NA,CASSSVVSTEAFF,TGTGCCAGCAGCTCCGTGGTGAGCACTGAAGCTTTCTTT
TRBV11-2,TRBJ2-7,NA,once,CASSLGNRLREQYF,TGTGCCAGCAGCTTAGGCAACAGGTTACGCGAGCAGTACTTC
TRBV6-5,TRBJ1-6,NA,NA,CASSYSHRGLNSPLHF,TGTGCCAGCAGTTACTCGCACCGGGGCCTTAATTCACCCCTCCACTTT
TRBV28,TRBJ1-2,NA,NA,CASLIGPLGTHGYTF,TGTGCCAGCCTAATTGGACCCCTCGGAACGCATGGCTACACCTTC
TRBV20-1,TRBJ1-1,TRBD1,NA,CSASNRGTGTEAFF,TGCAGTGCTAGTAACAGGGGGACCGGCACTGAAGCTTTCTTT
TRBV7-9,TRBJ2-1,TRBD1,NA,CASSLLGTDGIEAHNEQFF,TGTGCCAGCAGCTTATTGGGGACAGACGGAATCGAGGCGCACAATGAGCAGTTCTTC
TRBV3-1/TRBV3-2,TRBJ1-2,NA,few,CASSQVLGSPNYGYTF,TGTGCCAGCAGCCAAGTGTTAGGGAGCCCCAACTATGGCTACACCTTC
TRBV6-5,TRBJ1-1,NA,NA,CASSPSDRWNTEAFF,TGTGCCAGCAGTCCCTCCGACAGATGGAACACTGAAGCTTTCTTT
TRBV2,TRBJ1-1,TRBD1,NA,CASDRGRGTEAFF,TGTGCCAGCGACAGGGGAAGGGGCACTGAAGCTTTCTTT
TRBV24-1,TRBJ1-5,NA,NA,CATSDFAPPSGGFNQPQHF,TGTGCCACCAGTGATTTTGCCCCACCCTCGGGGGGCTTCAATCAGCCCCAGCATTTT
TRBV9,TRBJ1-2,NA,NA,CASSPREIPDGYTF,TGTGCCAGCTCCCCCCGGGAAATCCCGGATGGCTACACCTTC
TRBV6-2/TRBV6-3,TRBJ2-3,NA,NA,CASSYSIGEYTDTQYF,TGTGCCAGCAGTTACTCAATCGGCGAATACACAGATACGCAGTATTTT
TRBV2,TRBJ2-2,NA,once,CASSEGASNTGELFF,TGTGCCAGCAGTGAAGGGGCTTCGAACACCGGGGAGCTGTTTTTT
TRBV7-2,TRBJ1-6,NA,NA,CASSLGVGGRVPAPLHF,TGTGCCAGCAGCTTAGGGGTAGGGGGAAGAGTACCCGCACCCCTCCACTTT
TRBV6-2/TRBV6-3,TRBJ2-7,NA,once,CASSVRPGLLEQYF,TGTGCCAGCAGCGTCCGCCCGGGCCTCTTAGAGCAGTACTTC
TRBV4-1,TRBJ2-7,TRBD2,NA,CASSPRDYLSYEQYF,TGCGCCAGCAGCCCCAGGGACTACCTATCCTACGAGCAGTACTTC
TRBV6-4,TRBJ2-3,NA,NA,CASSQEAGEDTQYF,TGTGCCAGCAGCCAGGAGGCAGGGGAAGATACGCAGTATTTT
TRBV7-9,TRBJ1-2,NA,NA,CASSLTSGLPGGYTF,TGTGCCAGCAGCCTGACCTCAGGGCTACCGGGTGGCTACACCTTC
TRBV6-5,TRBJ2-2,NA,NA,CASSYPRGGTGELFF,TGTGCCAGCAGTTACCCCAGGGGCGGCACCGGGGAGCTGTTTTTT
TRBV12-3/TRBV12-4,TRBJ1-2,NA,NA,CASSFRANYGYTF,TGTGCCAGCAGTTTCAGGGCTAACTATGGCTACACCTTC
TRBV2,TRBJ2-1,TRBD2,NA,CASTAVLAGDPSYNEQFF,TGTGCCAGCACCGCGGTTCTAGCGGGTGACCCCTCCTACAATGAGCAGTTCTTC
TRBV30,TRBJ1-1,NA,NA,CAWSVDTNTEAFF,TGTGCCTGGAGTGTAGACACCAACACTGAAGCTTTCTTT
TRBV27,TRBJ1-1,NA,NA,CASSLSSGGGKTEAFF,TGTGCCAGCAGTTTATCTTCAGGAGGGGGAAAAACTGAAGCTTTCTTT
TRBV7-2,TRBJ2-2,TRBD1,NA,CASSLRGGFGTGELFF,TGTGCCAGCAGCTTAAGAGGGGGCTTTGGTACCGGGGAGCTGTTTTTT
TRBV9,TRBJ2-2,NA,once,CASSVGIGTGELFF,TGTGCCAGCAGCGTGGGTATCGGCACCGGGGAGCTGTTTTTT
TRBV6-5,TRBJ1-2,TRBD1,once,CASRSGQFYGYTF,TGTGCCAGCAGATCGGGACAGTTCTATGGCTACACCTTC
TRBV10-3,TRBJ2-1,NA,NA,CAISAPRGAYNEQFF,TGTGCCATCAGTGCCCCCAGGGGGGCCTACAATGAGCAGTTCTTC
TRBV7-9,TRBJ1-2,NA,NA,CASSLDAGQGGSYGYTF,TGTGCCAGCAGCTTAGATGCGGGGCAGGGTGGGAGCTATGGCTACACCTTC
TRBV3-1/TRBV3-2,TRBJ2-2,NA,NA,CASAPTPAAARTNTGELFF,TGTGCCAGCGCCCCTACTCCAGCCGCGGCGCGGACGAACACCGGGGAGCTGTTTTTT
TRBV2,TRBJ2-7,NA,NA,CASRGSYEQYF,TGTGCCAGCAGAGGGAGCTACGAGCAGTACTTC
TRBV7-9,TRBJ2-7,NA,NA,CASSPPLGRNYEQYF,TGTGCCAGCAGCCCCCCCTTGGGGCGGAACTACGAGCAGTACTTC
TRBV19,TRBJ1-1,NA,NA,CASSPRQPNTEAFF,TGTGCCAGTAGTCCCAGGCAACCAAACACTGAAGCTTTCTTT
TRBV5-1,TRBJ1-3,NA,NA,CASSFSPGPSSGNTIYF,TGCGCCAGCAGCTTTTCTCCAGGTCCGAGCTCTGGAAACACCATATATTTT
TRBV5-3,TRBJ1-2,TRBD1,NA,CARRGQGAGGYTF,TGTGCCAGACGGGGGCAGGGGGCTGGAGGCTACACCTTC
TRBV30,TRBJ1-6,NA,NA,CAWSGVRGNSPLHF,TGTGCCTGGAGCGGAGTCCGGGGTAATTCACCCCTCCACTTT
TRBV5-1,TRBJ1-2,NA,NA,CASSLGIIYGYTF,TGCGCCAGCAGCTTGGGGATAATCTATGGCTACACCTTC
TRBV7-2,TRBJ2-7,NA,NA,CASSLEGDGIYEQYF,TGTGCCAGCAGCTTAGAGGGGGACGGGATCTACGAGCAGTACTTC
TRBV4-1,TRBJ2-7,TRBD1,NA,CASSQGTGNYEQYF,TGCGCCAGCAGCCAAGGGACAGGGAACTACGAGCAGTACTTC
TRBV5-3,TRBJ1-1,NA,NA,CARSTRQEVSTEAFF,TGTGCCAGAAGCACCCGACAGGAGGTGAGCACTGAAGCTTTCTTT
TRBV15,TRBJ2-3,TRBD2,NA,CATSYQLAGGVNTDTQYF,TGTGCCACCAGCTATCAACTAGCGGGGGGAGTAAACACAGATACGCAGTATTTT
TRBV29-1,TRBJ1-2,TRBD1,NA,CSVEVPGRQGGYGYTF,TGCAGCGTTGAAGTTCCGGGACGACAGGGTGGCTATGGCTACACCTTC
TRBV5-5,TRBJ2-7,TRBD1,few,CASSGTGDEQYF,TGTGCCAGCAGCGGGACAGGGGACGAGCAGTACTTC
TRBV7-3,TRBJ2-3,NA,NA,CASSLHNTDTQYF,TGTGCCAGCAGCTTGCACAACACAGATACGCAGTATTTT
TRBV13,TRBJ1-1,NA,NA,CASRHTGYTEAFF,TGTGCCAGCAGACACACAGGGTACACTGAAGCTTTCTTT
TRBV29-1,TRBJ1-2,NA,once,CSVEDLAGTTGYTF,TGCAGCGTTGAAGATCTTGCAGGTACGACGGGCTACACCTTC
TRBV19,TRBJ2-1,TRBD2,NA,CASSIGQEWSGGDDNEQFF,TGTGCCAGTAGTATAGGACAGGAGTGGAGCGGGGGGGATGACAATGAGCAGTTCTTC
TRBV16,TRBJ1-5,NA,NA,CASSQLYQPQHF,TGTGCCAGCAGCCAATTGTATCAGCCCCAGCATTTT
TRBV15,TRBJ2-7,NA,NA,CATSRGSSSYEQYF,TGTGCCACCAGCAGAGGCAGTAGCTCCTACGAGCAGTACTTC
TRBV5-4,TRBJ1-2,TRBD1,NA,CASSRRDRDGYTF,TGTGCCAGCAGCCGGAGGGACAGGGATGGCTACACCTTC
TRBV7-6,TRBJ2-7,NA,NA,CASSLNGGLVYEQYF,TGTGCCAGCAGCTTAAACGGGGGACTCGTCTACGAGCAGTACTTC
TRBV3-1/TRBV3-2,TRBJ1-2,TRBD1,NA,CASRLGRDRGKGYTF,TGTGCCAGCAGATTGGGAAGAGACAGGGGTAAGGGCTACACCTTC